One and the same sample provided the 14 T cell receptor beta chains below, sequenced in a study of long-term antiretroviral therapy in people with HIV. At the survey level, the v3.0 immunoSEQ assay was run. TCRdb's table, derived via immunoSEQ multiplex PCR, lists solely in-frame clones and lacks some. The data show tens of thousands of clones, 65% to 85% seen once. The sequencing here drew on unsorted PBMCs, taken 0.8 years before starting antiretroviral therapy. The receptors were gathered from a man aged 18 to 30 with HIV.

CDR3 coding DNA: TGTGCCAGCAGCCGGGACTATGACTATGGCTACACCTTC. Encoded protein: CASSRDYDYGYTF. The chain is built from TRBV11-2 and TRBJ1-2, with D possibly matching TRBD1 (5 bases). The CDR3 length is 13 residues. Germline V gene lookup returns CDR1 SGHAT and CDR2 FQNNGV. V lost 5 bases and J 3 bases, leaving 10 bases between the germline ends. The full variable domain, completed using reference TRBV11-2 and TRBJ1-2, is EAGVAQSPRYKIIEKRQSVAFWCNPISGHATLYWYQQILGQGPKLLIQFQNNGVVDDSQLPKDRFSAERLKGVDSTLKIQPAKLEDSAVYLCASSRDYDYGYTFGSGTRLTVV.

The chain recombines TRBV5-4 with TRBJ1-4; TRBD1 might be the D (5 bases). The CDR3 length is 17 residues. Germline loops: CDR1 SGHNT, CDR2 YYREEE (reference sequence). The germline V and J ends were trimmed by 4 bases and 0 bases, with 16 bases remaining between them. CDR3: CASSGRGGGSTNEKLFF. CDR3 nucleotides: TGTGCCAGCAGCGGGCGGGGCGGCGGCTCAACTAATGAAAAACTGTTTTTT.

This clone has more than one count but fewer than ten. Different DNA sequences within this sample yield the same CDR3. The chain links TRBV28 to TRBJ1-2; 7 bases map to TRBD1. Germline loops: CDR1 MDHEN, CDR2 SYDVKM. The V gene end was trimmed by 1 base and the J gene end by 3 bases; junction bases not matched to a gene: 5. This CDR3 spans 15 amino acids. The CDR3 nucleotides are TGTGCCAGCAGTTTATCCCCCACAGGGGACTATGGCTACACCTTC. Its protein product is CASSLSPTGDYGYTF.

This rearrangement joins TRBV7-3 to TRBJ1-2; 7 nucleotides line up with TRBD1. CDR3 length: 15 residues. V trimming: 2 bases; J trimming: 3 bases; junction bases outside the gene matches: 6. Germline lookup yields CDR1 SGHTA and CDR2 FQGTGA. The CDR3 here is CASSLGGGSHYGYTF. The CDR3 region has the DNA TGTGCCAGCAGCTTAGGAGGGGGCTCTCACTATGGCTACACCTTC. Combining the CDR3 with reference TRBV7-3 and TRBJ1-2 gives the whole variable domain GAGVSQTPSNKVTEKGKYVELRCDPISGHTALYWYRQSLGQGPEFLIYFQGTGAADDSGLPNDRFFAVRPEGSVSTLKIQRTERGDSAVYLCASSLGGGSHYGYTFGSGTRLTVV.

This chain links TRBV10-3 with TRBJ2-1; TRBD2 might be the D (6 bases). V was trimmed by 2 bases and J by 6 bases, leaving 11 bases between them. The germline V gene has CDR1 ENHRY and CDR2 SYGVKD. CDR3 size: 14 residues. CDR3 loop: CAISEPRTINEQFF. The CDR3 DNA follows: TGTGCCATCAGTGAGCCCCGGACTATCAATGAGCAGTTCTTC.

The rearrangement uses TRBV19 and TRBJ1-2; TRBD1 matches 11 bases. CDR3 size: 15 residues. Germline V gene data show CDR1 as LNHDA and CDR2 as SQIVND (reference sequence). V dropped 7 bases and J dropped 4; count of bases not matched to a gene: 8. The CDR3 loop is CASTPRTGGSYGYTF. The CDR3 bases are TGTGCCAGTACTCCAAGGACAGGGGGCAGCTATGGCTACACCTTC.

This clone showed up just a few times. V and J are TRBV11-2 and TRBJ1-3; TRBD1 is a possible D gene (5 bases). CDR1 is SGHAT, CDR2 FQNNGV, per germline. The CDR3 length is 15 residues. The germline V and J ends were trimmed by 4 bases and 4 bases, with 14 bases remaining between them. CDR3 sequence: CASSSIQGSGNTIYF. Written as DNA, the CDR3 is TGTGCCAGCAGCTCCATCCAGGGATCCGGAAACACCATATATTTT.

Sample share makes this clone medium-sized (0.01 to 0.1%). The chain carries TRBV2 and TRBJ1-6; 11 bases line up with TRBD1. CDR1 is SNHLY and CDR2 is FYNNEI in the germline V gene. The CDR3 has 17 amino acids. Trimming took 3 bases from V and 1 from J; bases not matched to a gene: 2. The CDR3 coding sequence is TGTGCCAGCAGTGATGGACAGGGGGCTTCCTATAATTCACCCCTCCACTTT. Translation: CASSDGQGASYNSPLHF.

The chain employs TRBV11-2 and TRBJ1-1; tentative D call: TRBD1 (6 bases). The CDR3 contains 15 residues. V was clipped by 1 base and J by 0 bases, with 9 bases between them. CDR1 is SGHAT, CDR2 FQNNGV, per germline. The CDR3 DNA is TGTGCCAGCAGCTTAGCCGGACAGCTGAACACTGAAGCTTTCTTT. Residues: CASSLAGQLNTEAFF.

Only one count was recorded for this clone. The CDR3 sequence: CASSRGQGNYGYTF. The CDR3 DNA reads TGTGCCAGCAGCCGAGGACAGGGGAACTATGGCTACACCTTC. The chain joins TRBV6-1 to TRBJ1-2; 9 bases agree with TRBD1. The CDR3 is 14 residues long. The trim removed 6 bases at V and 2 bases at J, leaving 4 bases unmatched. Germline V gene lookup returns CDR1 MNHNS and CDR2 SASEGT.

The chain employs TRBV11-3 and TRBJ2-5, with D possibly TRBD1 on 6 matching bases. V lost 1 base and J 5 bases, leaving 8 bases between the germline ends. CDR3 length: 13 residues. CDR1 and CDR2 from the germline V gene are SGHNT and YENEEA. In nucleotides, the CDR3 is TGTGCCAGCAGCTTAGCAGGGGCGGAGACCCAGTACTTC. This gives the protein CASSLAGAETQYF.

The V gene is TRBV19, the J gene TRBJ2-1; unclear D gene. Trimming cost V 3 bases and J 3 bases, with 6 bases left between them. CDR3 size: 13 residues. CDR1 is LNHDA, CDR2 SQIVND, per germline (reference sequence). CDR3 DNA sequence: TGTGCCAGTAGTATTCCGTTCTACAATGAGCAGTTCTTC. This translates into CASSIPFYNEQFF.

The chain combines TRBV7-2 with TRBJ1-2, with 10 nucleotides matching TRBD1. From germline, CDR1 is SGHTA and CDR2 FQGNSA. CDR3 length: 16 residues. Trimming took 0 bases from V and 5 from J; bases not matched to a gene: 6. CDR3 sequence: CASSLAQGQGGYGYTF. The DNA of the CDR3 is TGTGCCAGCAGCTTAGCCCAAGGACAGGGGGGTTATGGCTACACCTTC.

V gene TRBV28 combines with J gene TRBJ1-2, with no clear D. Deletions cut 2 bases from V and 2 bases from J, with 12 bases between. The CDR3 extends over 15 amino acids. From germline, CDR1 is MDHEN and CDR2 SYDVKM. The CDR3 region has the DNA TGTGCCAGCAGTTTAACGGCAGGACCCAACTATGGCTACACCTTC. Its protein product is CASSLTAGPNYGYTF.